This T cell receptor beta chain was documented in a study of shared clonotypes between healthy human individuals. The germline V gene encodes CDR1 SGHRS and CDR2 YFSETQ. V dropped 0 bases and J dropped 4; count of bases not matched to a gene: 13. The CDR3 consists of 20 residues. Sequencing used immunoSEQ multiplex PCR; TCRdb keeps in-frame clones, though not all of them. This table has roughly 1,600,000 clones, 98% appearing once. The source of this sequence is a man between 25 and 39 years old in good health. The sample was naive CD4+ T cells sorted from blood. Subset in this sample: CD45RA+ positively selected. The chain is built from TRBV5-1 and TRBJ2-3, with 14 bases fitting TRBD2. The CDR3 nucleotides are TGCGCCAGCAGCTTGGCCGGGACTAGCGGGAGCATGGGGCTCGCAGATACGCAGTATTTT. This sequence encodes CASSLAGTSGSMGLADTQYF.